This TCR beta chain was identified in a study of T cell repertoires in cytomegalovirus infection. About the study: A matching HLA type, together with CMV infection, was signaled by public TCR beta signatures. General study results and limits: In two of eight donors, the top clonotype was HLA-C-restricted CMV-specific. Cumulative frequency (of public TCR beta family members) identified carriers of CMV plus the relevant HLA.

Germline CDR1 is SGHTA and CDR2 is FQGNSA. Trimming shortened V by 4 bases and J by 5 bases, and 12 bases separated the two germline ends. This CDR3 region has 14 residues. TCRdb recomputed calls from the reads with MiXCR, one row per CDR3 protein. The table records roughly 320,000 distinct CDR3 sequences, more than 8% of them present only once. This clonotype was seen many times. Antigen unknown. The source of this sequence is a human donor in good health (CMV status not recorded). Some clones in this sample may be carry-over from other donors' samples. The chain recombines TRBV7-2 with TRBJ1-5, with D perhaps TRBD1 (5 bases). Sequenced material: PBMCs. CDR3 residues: CASSSDSQYQPQHF. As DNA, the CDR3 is TGTGCCAGCAGCTCCGACAGCCAGTATCAGCCCCAGCATTTT.